This T cell receptor beta chain was identified in a study of blood T cells in healthy people across ages. Study-wide points: While age rose, TCR beta diversity per million T cells dropped in a roughly linear way.

The authors ran a second PCR of roughly 6 to 11 cycles using a sample-barcoded 5' primer and a J-beta primer mix. TCRdb re-called the 5' RACE reads with MiXCR, one entry per CDR3 protein. The table lists hundreds of thousands of distinct CDR3 sequences, more than 25% of them singletons. As for this clonotype: As yet, its antigen is unknown.

The CDR3 is 15 residues long. In germline, CDR1 is MDHEN, CDR2 SYDVKM. V gave up 7 bases and J gave up 0 bases; unmatched junction bases: 6. The data also belong to a second study, concerning T cells of mothers and their children. That source adds: The donors comprised more than 5 children and their three healthy Caucasian mothers. Normalized overlap was always slightly, never significantly, higher in related than unrelated mother-child pairs.

Sequencing was done on a sample of blood. This clonotype originated in a boy between 10 and 17 years old in good health. The rearrangement links TRBV28 to TRBJ2-1; 7 nucleotides align to TRBD2. The CDR3 loop reads CASISGESSYNEQFF. CDR3 DNA sequence: TGTGCCAGCATCAGCGGGGAGAGCTCCTACAATGAGCAGTTCTTC.